The 30 T cell receptor beta chains given below trace back to one sample, sequenced in a study of pediatric ulcerative colitis. TCRdb keeps only in-frame clones here, not all; method: immunoSEQ multiplex PCR. The repertoire consists of 65,000 or so clones, with about 86% occurring once and the leading ten covering around 3%. Source material: blood. Receptor source: a boy aged 5-17 years with severe ulcerative colitis.

The chain combines TRBV7-9 with TRBJ1-1; D possibly corresponds to TRBD1 (6 bases). The CDR3 is 14 residues long. V lost 2 bases, J lost 2 bases, and 9 bases lay in between. Germline CDR1 SEHNR, CDR2 FQNEAQ (reference sequence). Here the CDR3 DNA reads TGTGCCAGCAGCTTAACAGGGATAAACACTGAAGCTTTCTTT. It yields the protein CASSLTGINTEAFF.

The gene calls are TRBV2 and TRBJ1-5, with 7 nucleotides matching TRBD1. The V and J ends lost 6 bases and 5 bases, in that order; junction bases with no gene match: 7. This CDR3 region has 14 residues. Germline assignment: CDR1 SNHLY and CDR2 FYNNEI. CDR3 coding DNA: TGTGCCAGCAGCAGACAGGGCCGGGATCAGCCCCAGCATTTT. Translating gives CASSRQGRDQPQHF.

The V call is TRBV29-1, the J call TRBJ2-1; TRBD1 or TRBD2 may be the D gene (5 bases each). Germline CDR1 and CDR2: SQVTM and ANQGSEA. Trimming removed 5 bases at V and 8 bases at J, with 22 bases between. The length of the CDR3 is 15 residues. The DNA of the CDR3 is TGCAGCGTTCCCTCGGGACCCTTTGGCGCTGATGAGCAGTTCTTC. This codes for CSVPSGPFGADEQFF.

The chain carries TRBV2 and TRBJ1-1, with D perhaps matching TRBD1 (5 bases). The CDR3 contains 14 residues. From germline, CDR1 is SNHLY and CDR2 FYNNEI. V was pared by 2 bases and J by 4 bases, with 11 bases between. The CDR3, as DNA: TGTGCCAGCAGTGAACTGGGGGTGATCACTGAAGCTTTCTTT. Protein sequence: CASSELGVITEAFF.

The genes are TRBV19 and TRBJ2-7, with 7 nucleotides matching TRBD2. Germline V gives CDR1 LNHDA, CDR2 SQIVND (reference sequence). The CDR3 sequence is 14 residues long. V lost 6 bases, J lost 4 bases, and 9 bases stayed unmatched. The CDR3 reads CASRRSGDAYEQYF. CDR3 DNA: TGTGCCAGTAGGCGGAGCGGGGATGCTTACGAGCAGTACTTC.

V is TRBV7-9 and J is TRBJ2-1; D uncertain. From germline, CDR1 is SEHNR and CDR2 FQNEAQ (reference sequence). The length of the CDR3 is 14 residues. The germline V and J ends were trimmed by 7 bases and 5 bases, with 15 bases remaining between them. The CDR3 loop reads CASTAVDGDNEQFF. The CDR3 DNA follows: TGTGCCAGCACAGCCGTCGATGGGGACAATGAGCAGTTCTTC.

The chain uses TRBV14 and TRBJ2-7; D not certain. Germline CDR1 and CDR2: SGHDN and FVKESK. V lost 2 bases, J lost 5 bases, and 7 bases lay in between. The CDR3 is 12 residues long. Here the CDR3 reads CASSQLANEQYF. The CDR3 region has the DNA TGTGCCAGCAGCCAATTGGCGAACGAGCAGTACTTC.

The J gene is TRBJ2-3, the V gene TRBV7-2; 8 bases are shared with TRBD2. The V gene's germline CDR1 is SGHTA and CDR2 FQGNSA. Unmatched junction bases numbered 8, after V lost 2 bases and J lost 1 base. This CDR3 contains 17 residues. CDR3 region: CASSLTSGGGGTDTQYF. DNA for the CDR3: TGTGCCAGCAGCTTAACTAGCGGAGGGGGGGGCACAGATACGCAGTATTTT.

This chain uses TRBV7-9 with TRBJ2-6; the match to TRBD1 covers 9 bases. Per the germline V gene, CDR1 is SEHNR and CDR2 is FQNEAQ (reference sequence). The CDR3 contains 17 residues. V lost 3 bases to trimming and J lost 0 bases; unmatched junction nucleotides: 3. CDR3 sequence: CASSLGTGHSGANVLTF. CDR3 in DNA: TGTGCCAGCAGCTTGGGGACAGGGCACTCTGGGGCCAACGTCCTGACTTTC.

The genes are TRBV9 and TRBJ2-3; possibly TRBD2 for D (5 bases). The CDR3 runs to 14 residues. Germline CDR1 SGDLS, CDR2 YYNGEE. V was cut by 3 bases and J by 0 bases, with 8 bases left in between. The CDR3 nucleotides are TGTGCCAGCAGCGATAGCGTTAGCACAGATACGCAGTATTTT. Translated, it gives CASSDSVSTDTQYF. The full variable domain, its missing parts supplied by reference TRBV9 and TRBJ2-3, is DSGVTQTPKHLITATGQRVTLRCSPRSGDLSVYWYQQSLDQGLQFLIQYYNGEERAKGNILERFSAQQFPDLHSELNLSSLELGDSALYFCASSDSVSTDTQYFGPGTRLTVL.

This sequence joins TRBV21-1 and TRBJ1-1. TRBV21-1 is classified as a pseudogene. The CDR3 consists of 11 residues. The CDR3 sequence is CASIGRFEAFF. The DNA of the CDR3 is TGTGCCAGCATCGGGCGGTTTGAAGCTTTCTTT.

Concerning this clone itself: One end of the junction varies from germline; a read error may be responsible. This chain joins TRBV2 and TRBJ1-6; tentative D call: TRBD1 (5 bases). The V gene's germline CDR1 is SNHLY and CDR2 FYNNEI. This CDR3 region has 13 residues. CDR3 sequence reads: CASSSLSTAGHIF. CDR3 DNA: TGTGCCAGCAGTTCCCTATCGACCGCAGGGCATATATTT.

The rearrangement joins TRBV7-8 to TRBJ2-5; D is unclear. The CDR3 sequence is 15 residues long. The V gene lost 0 bases and the J gene lost 5 bases, with 13 bases spanning the gap. Germline loops: CDR1 SGHVS, CDR2 FQNEAQ. The CDR3 nucleotides are TGTGCCAGCAGCTTAGCGCAGGTCGCCAGGGAGACCCAGTACTTC. It is translated as CASSLAQVARETQYF.

The V and J genes are TRBV4-1 and TRBJ2-1; a possible D gene is TRBD1 (5 bases). CDR1 is MGHRA, CDR2 YSYEKL, per germline. Between the trimmed V and J ends, which lost 4 bases and 3 bases, there was a span of 13 bases. CDR3 length: 15 amino acids. The CDR3 region has the DNA TGCGCCAGCAGCCTAGCCGACAGAGGCTACAATGAGCAGTTCTTC. Its translation: CASSLADRGYNEQFF.

This sequence joins TRBV6-1 and TRBJ2-3, with D unresolved. This CDR3 has 12 amino acids. CDR1 MNHNS and CDR2 SASEGT come from the germline V gene. Trimming removed 5 bases at V and 10 bases at J, with 13 bases between. The CDR3 reads CASSPALIAQYF. DNA for the CDR3: TGTGCCAGCAGTCCCGCATTGATCGCGCAGTATTTT.

This chain joins TRBV5-1 and TRBJ2-3, with D uncertain. The V end lost 4 bases, the J end lost 2 bases, and 14 bases lay between the germline ends. Germline CDR1 SGHRS, CDR2 YFSETQ. The CDR3 is made up of 15 amino acids. The CDR3 loop is CASSPLMPYTDTQYF. CDR3 in DNA: TGCGCCAGCAGCCCCCTCATGCCGTACACAGATACGCAGTATTTT.

This clone was observed once. V and J are TRBV5-1 and TRBJ2-3; 10 bases agree with TRBD2. The V gene end was trimmed by 2 bases and the J gene end by 2 bases; junction bases not matched to a gene: 2. This CDR3 region has 15 residues. Germline CDR1 reads SGHRS; CDR2 reads YFSETQ. The CDR3 reads CASSLSGRATDTQYF. DNA of the CDR3: TGCGCCAGCAGCTTAAGCGGGAGGGCCACAGATACGCAGTATTTT.

V usage is TRBV11-2 and J usage is TRBJ1-4, with a weak D call TRBD1 (6 bases). Trimming took 5 bases from V and 8 from J, leaving 12 bases between them. Germline values: CDR1 SGHAT, CDR2 FQNNGV. The CDR3 spans 13 residues. As DNA, the CDR3 is TGTGCCAGCAGCCCGTCGACAGGCGAAAAACTGTTTTTT. Amino acid sequence: CASSPSTGEKLFF.

V is TRBV19 and J is TRBJ2-7, with TRBD1 identical over 9 bases. Germline CDR1 reads LNHDA; CDR2 reads SQIVND (reference sequence). The J segment lost 1 base and the V segment lost 6 bases, leaving 7 bases of the junction unmatched. The CDR3 loop spans 15 amino acids. The CDR3 loop reads CASSPSGTGSYEQYF. The DNA for the CDR3 is TGTGCCAGTAGCCCCTCCGGGACAGGGTCCTACGAGCAGTACTTC. The full variable domain, in which reference TRBV19 and TRBJ2-7 provide the parts outside the CDR3, is DGGITQSPKYLFRKEGQNVTLSCEQNLNHDAMYWYRQDPGQGLRLIYYSQIVNDFQKGDIAEGYSVSREKKESFPLTVTSAQKNPTAFYLCASSPSGTGSYEQYFGPGTRLTVT.

This clone was recorded only once. V and J are TRBV18 and TRBJ2-4, with D perhaps TRBD2 (5 bases). The germline CDR1 and CDR2 sequences are KGHSH and LQKENI. Trimming took off 2 bases at V and 8 bases at J, with 10 bases between the two ends. This CDR3 region has 13 residues. The chain's CDR3 is CASSPGLGDIQYF. The DNA for the CDR3 is TGTGCCAGCTCACCAGGGTTGGGAGACATTCAGTACTTC.

As DNA, the CDR3 is TGTGCCAGTAGTATATCCGCCCTCGGGACAGGGAACAATGAGCAGTTCTTC. Translation: CASSISALGTGNNEQFF. V and J are TRBV19 and TRBJ2-1; 9 bases map to TRBD1. Germline loops: CDR1 LNHDA, CDR2 SQIVND (reference sequence). This CDR3 contains 17 residues. V gave up 2 bases and J gave up 5 bases; unmatched junction bases: 10.

The chain employs TRBV7-9 and TRBJ1-1; possibly TRBD1 for D (5 bases). Trimming cost V 3 bases and J 5 bases, with 10 bases left between them. This CDR3 spans 13 amino acids. CDR1 SEHNR and CDR2 FQNEAQ come from the germline V gene (reference sequence). CDR3 nucleotide sequence: TGTGCCAGCAGCTTGGGACCGGAGACTGAAGCTTTCTTT. Protein: CASSLGPETEAFF. The full variable domain, completed using reference TRBV7-9 and TRBJ1-1, is DTGVSQNPRHKITKRGQNVTFRCDPISEHNRLYWYRQTLGQGPEFLTYFQNEAQLEKSRLLSDRFSAERPKGSFSTLEIQRTEQGDSAMYLCASSLGPETEAFFGQGTRLTVV.

This clone was picked up a small number of times. The rearrangement uses TRBV29-1 and TRBJ2-1; D may be TRBD1 or TRBD2 (5 bases each). CDR3 length equals 13 residues. Germline lookup yields CDR1 SQVTM and CDR2 ANQGSEA. V was pared by 5 bases and J by 9 bases, with 17 bases between. CDR3: CSVTQGEGSEQFF. CDR3 in DNA: TGCAGCGTTACTCAGGGCGAGGGAAGTGAGCAGTTCTTC.

This chain joins TRBV5-6 and TRBJ2-3, with 7 positions matching TRBD1. This CDR3 spans 14 amino acids. V lost 0 bases and J lost 9; bases outside the gene matches: 7. CDR1 is SGHDT, CDR2 YYEEEE, per germline. CDR3: CASSLVRDRETQYF. CDR3 sequence (DNA): TGTGCCAGCAGCTTGGTGCGAGACAGGGAAACGCAGTATTTT.

The chain couples TRBV6-1 to TRBJ1-1; D unclear. The germline gives CDR1 MNHNS, CDR2 SASEGT. The CDR3 sequence is 16 residues long. The ends were cut back, 2 bases at V and 1 base at J, with 14 bases in the middle. The CDR3 DNA sequence: TGTGCCAGCAGTGAAAGTAGGTTTATGAGGAACACTGAAGCTTTCTTT. This translates into CASSESRFMRNTEAFF.

The rearrangement links TRBV20-1 to TRBJ2-1; D is undetermined. The germline gives CDR1 DFQATT, CDR2 SNEGSKA (reference sequence). V lost 5 bases and J lost 3, with 5 bases in between. This CDR3 region has 11 residues. CDR3 region: CSALHYNEQFF. The DNA for the CDR3 is TGCAGTGCTCTGCACTACAATGAGCAGTTCTTC.

The rearrangement uses TRBV9 and TRBJ2-7; weak D call: TRBD2 (6 bases). CDR1 SGDLS and CDR2 YYNGEE come from the germline V gene. The CDR3 runs 16 residues. With 0 bases removed from V and 2 bases from J, the gap between germline ends came to 15 bases. The CDR3: CASSVAGEASPYEQYF. In DNA form, the CDR3 reads TGTGCCAGCAGCGTAGCGGGGGAGGCCTCCCCCTACGAGCAGTACTTC.

J is TRBJ2-5 and V is TRBV30; possibly TRBD1 for D (6 bases). This CDR3 region has 14 residues. The germline gives CDR1 GTSNPN, CDR2 SVGIG (reference sequence). V was clipped by 0 bases and J by 5 bases, with 13 bases between them. The CDR3 is CAWSVMDSWETQYF. DNA of the CDR3: TGTGCCTGGAGTGTAATGGACAGCTGGGAGACCCAGTACTTC.

This clone has only a few counts. The chain links TRBV6-5 to TRBJ1-2; D call uncertain. The V end lost 0 bases, the J end lost 8 bases, and 16 bases lay between the germline ends. The CDR3 runs 15 residues. Germline CDR1 is MNHEY and CDR2 is SVGAGI. The CDR3 protein is CASSYSDGETMGYTF. The CDR3 bases are TGTGCCAGCAGTTACTCTGACGGGGAAACTATGGGCTACACCTTC.

V usage is TRBV19 and J usage is TRBJ1-1, with D unclear. V lost 8 bases and J lost 6, with 10 bases in between. In germline, CDR1 is LNHDA, CDR2 SQIVND (reference sequence). This CDR3 has 11 residues. CDR3 amino acids: CASSFYSEAFF. In DNA form, the CDR3 reads TGTGCCAGTTCCTTTTACTCTGAAGCTTTCTTT.